These T cell receptor beta chains were read from a single sample in a study of cytomegalovirus exposure and HLA in healthy donors. TCRdb keeps only in-frame clones here, not all; method: immunoSEQ multiplex PCR. The sample contains 35,000 to 45,000 clones, around 76% of which appear only once. Sequencing input: PBMCs. Every receptor here comes from a young woman in good health and CMV-seropositive. CDR3s include the opening cysteine and the closing phenylalanine or tryptophan. The order of the fields is CDR3 length, V gene, D gene, J gene, CDR3 protein. The D gene is left open where the match is weak.

CDR3 length: 15; V gene: TRBV25-1; D gene: TRBD1; J gene: TRBJ2-3; CDR3 protein: CASSGRDRGVGTQYF
CDR3 length: 14; V gene: TRBV30; D gene: TRBD2; J gene: TRBJ2-5; CDR3 protein: CAWSWGGWEETQYF
CDR3 length: 15; V gene: TRBV11-3; D gene: -; J gene: TRBJ2-1; CDR3 protein: CASSRGQGLYNEQFF
CDR3 length: 16; V gene: TRBV30; D gene: -; J gene: TRBJ2-6; CDR3 protein: CAWSVAPHTGANVLTF
CDR3 length: 17; V gene: TRBV9; D gene: TRBD2; J gene: TRBJ2-1; CDR3 protein: CASSPRTSGSSYNEQFF
CDR3 length: 15; V gene: TRBV6-4; D gene: TRBD1; J gene: TRBJ2-1; CDR3 protein: CASSDPHDRVNEQFF
CDR3 length: 20; V gene: TRBV27; D gene: TRBD2; J gene: TRBJ2-3; CDR3 protein: CASSSLGSSGGPISTDTQYF
CDR3 length: 13; V gene: TRBV7-9; D gene: -; J gene: TRBJ2-2; CDR3 protein: CASRPEGTGELFF
CDR3 length: 15; V gene: TRBV7-2; D gene: TRBD2; J gene: TRBJ2-3; CDR3 protein: CASSLVAGGGDTQYF
CDR3 length: 13; V gene: TRBV2; D gene: TRBD1; J gene: TRBJ1-1; CDR3 protein: CASRGTGVTEAFF
CDR3 length: 16; V gene: TRBV18; D gene: TRBD1; J gene: TRBJ2-7; CDR3 protein: CASSPTRDRGNYEQYF
CDR3 length: 16; V gene: TRBV6-1; D gene: -; J gene: TRBJ1-3; CDR3 protein: CASSGAGQPALETPFF
CDR3 length: 15; V gene: TRBV5-4; D gene: -; J gene: TRBJ2-1; CDR3 protein: CASSLLPISWNEQFF
CDR3 length: 15; V gene: TRBV5-1; D gene: TRBD2; J gene: TRBJ2-3; CDR3 protein: CASSDSAGGPDTQYF
CDR3 length: 13; V gene: TRBV7-2; D gene: TRBD2; J gene: TRBJ2-7; CDR3 protein: CASTRGGSHEQYF
CDR3 length: 12; V gene: TRBV4-1; D gene: -; J gene: TRBJ1-1; CDR3 protein: CASSQYGGEAFF
CDR3 length: 17; V gene: TRBV6-1; D gene: -; J gene: TRBJ2-1; CDR3 protein: CASSGLGAGVSYNEQFF
CDR3 length: 15; V gene: TRBV4-1; D gene: TRBD1; J gene: TRBJ1-1; CDR3 protein: CASSQGGQEYTEAFF
CDR3 length: 13; V gene: TRBV13; D gene: -; J gene: TRBJ1-1; CDR3 protein: CASSLEMSTEAFF
CDR3 length: 15; V gene: TRBV28; D gene: -; J gene: TRBJ1-2; CDR3 protein: CASKKGGTPNYGYTF
CDR3 length: 15; V gene: TRBV6-1; D gene: TRBD2; J gene: TRBJ2-5; CDR3 protein: CASEAGGRFIETQYF
CDR3 length: 13; V gene: TRBV7-9; D gene: TRBD1; J gene: TRBJ1-2; CDR3 protein: CASSATGGYGYTF
CDR3 length: 13; V gene: TRBV7-9; D gene: TRBD1; J gene: TRBJ2-7; CDR3 protein: CSSSYSRTGRSYF
CDR3 length: 14; V gene: TRBV5-4; D gene: TRBD1; J gene: TRBJ2-3; CDR3 protein: CASSLQGATDTQYF
CDR3 length: 17; V gene: TRBV5-1; D gene: TRBD2; J gene: TRBJ2-7; CDR3 protein: CASSLGRQREGSYEQYF
CDR3 length: 13; V gene: TRBV12-5; D gene: -; J gene: TRBJ2-3; CDR3 protein: CAAMKGGTDTQYF
CDR3 length: 16; V gene: TRBV18; D gene: -; J gene: TRBJ1-2; CDR3 protein: CASSGLAAGSNYGYTF
CDR3 length: 15; V gene: TRBV5-4; D gene: -; J gene: TRBJ2-2; CDR3 protein: CASSFSQGRTRELFF
CDR3 length: 15; V gene: TRBV16; D gene: TRBD2; J gene: TRBJ2-3; CDR3 protein: CASLTSGVSTDTQYF
CDR3 length: 14; V gene: TRBV18; D gene: -; J gene: TRBJ1-1; CDR3 protein: CASSHSNRLAEAFF
CDR3 length: 14; V gene: TRBV30; D gene: TRBD1; J gene: TRBJ1-1; CDR3 protein: CALSRGQARGKAFF
CDR3 length: 14; V gene: TRBV5-1; D gene: -; J gene: TRBJ2-3; CDR3 protein: CASSAGAHTDTQYF
CDR3 length: 16; V gene: TRBV27; D gene: TRBD1; J gene: -; CDR3 protein: CASSLWTGQPLYEQYF
CDR3 length: 18; V gene: TRBV2; D gene: TRBD1; J gene: TRBJ1-5; CDR3 protein: CASASRTGVGYSNQPQHF
CDR3 length: 14; V gene: TRBV28; D gene: TRBD1; J gene: TRBJ1-6; CDR3 protein: CASRTGQGNSPLHF
CDR3 length: 11; V gene: TRBV30; D gene: -; J gene: TRBJ2-7; CDR3 protein: CAWSVATEQYF
CDR3 length: 16; V gene: TRBV7-2; D gene: TRBD1; J gene: TRBJ2-2; CDR3 protein: CASSFLGQGAAGELFF
CDR3 length: 12; V gene: TRBV18; D gene: -; J gene: TRBJ1-1; CDR3 protein: CASSSMARGAFF
CDR3 length: 14; V gene: TRBV28; D gene: TRBD1; J gene: TRBJ1-2; CDR3 protein: CASRPTGGVGGYTF
CDR3 length: 16; V gene: TRBV14; D gene: TRBD2; J gene: TRBJ2-7; CDR3 protein: CASSQGPTPGGHEQYF
CDR3 length: 14; V gene: TRBV7-2; D gene: TRBD1; J gene: TRBJ1-2; CDR3 protein: CASSPGTGGYGYTF
CDR3 length: 14; V gene: TRBV5-1; D gene: -; J gene: TRBJ2-7; CDR3 protein: CASSLGYHYDEQYF
CDR3 length: 15; V gene: TRBV2; D gene: TRBD1; J gene: TRBJ1-4; CDR3 protein: CASSGQGKAGEKLFF
CDR3 length: 14; V gene: TRBV5-1; D gene: -; J gene: TRBJ1-1; CDR3 protein: CASSRRGGETEAFF
CDR3 length: 14; V gene: TRBV10-2; D gene: TRBD1; J gene: TRBJ2-7; CDR3 protein: CASSVGQPSYEQYF
CDR3 length: 14; V gene: TRBV6-5; D gene: -; J gene: TRBJ2-6; CDR3 protein: CASREFSGANVLTF
CDR3 length: 13; V gene: TRBV19; D gene: -; J gene: TRBJ2-1; CDR3 protein: CASSVQGYNEQFF
CDR3 length: 14; V gene: TRBV28; D gene: TRBD1; J gene: TRBJ1-1; CDR3 protein: CASSLFGTGREAFF
CDR3 length: 15; V gene: TRBV19; D gene: TRBD1; J gene: TRBJ1-1; CDR3 protein: CASRPGQSRQREAFF
CDR3 length: 12; V gene: TRBV27; D gene: -; J gene: TRBJ2-5; CDR3 protein: CASSGDQETQYF
CDR3 length: 15; V gene: TRBV11-2; D gene: TRBD1; J gene: TRBJ1-5; CDR3 protein: CASSAQTGNGQPQHF